This T cell receptor (beta chain) was identified in a study of cytomegalovirus exposure and HLA in healthy donors. Concerning this clone: Its antigen is not identified.

This CDR3 contains 15 residues. V was shortened by 1 base and J by 7 bases, with 13 bases between the two germline ends. Germline V gene sequence: CDR1 MGHRA, CDR2 YSYEKL. Whole-study findings and limits: TCR beta chains associated with HLA were, in a later analysis, more clonally expanded than equally common others.

Use of 60 Vbeta and 13 Jbeta primers characterized the PCR. Only in-frame clones appear in the TCRdb table, and some are missing; sequencing was by immunoSEQ multiplex PCR. This repertoire shows about 160,000 clones, roughly 76% found once; its top ten account for approximately 13%. This chain links TRBV4-1 with TRBJ1-4; D is uncertain. The clonotype was recovered from a woman in her forties or fifties in good health and CMV-seronegative. The material sequenced was PBMCs. The CDR3 sequence: CASSQVSGLGEKLFF. In nucleotides, the CDR3 is TGCGCCAGCAGCCAAGTATCGGGTTTAGGTGAAAAACTGTTTTTT.